These 31 T cell receptor beta chains share one sample of origin, sequenced in a study of metastatic and nonmetastatic thyroid tumors. Prior to thyroid surgery, none of the patients had received any treatment. MiXCR was used by TCRdb to re-call the PCR reads. Of about 64,000 clones listed, 15% to 20% are singletons. Sequencing input: blood. These receptors all come from a male donor with papillary thyroid cancer or a benign thyroid nodule (not recorded which). Some clones in this sample may be carry-over from other donors' samples.

This clone appeared many times. CDR3 sequence (DNA): TGTGCCAGCAGTGAAGGATCCGGAGAGCAGTTCTTC. This gives the protein CASSEGSGEQFF. The chain joins TRBV6-1 to TRBJ2-1; D is unresolved. This CDR3 contains 12 residues. Trimming cost V 1 base and J 10 bases, with 8 bases left between them. Germline lookup yields CDR1 MNHNS and CDR2 SASEGT.

With respect to this clone: A much larger clone sits a single nucleotide away, making a read error possible. The sample has other DNA sequences that encode this CDR3 too. This sequence joins TRBV6-4 and TRBJ2-3; TRBD2 aligns across 12 bases. The CDR3 is made up of 18 amino acids. The V and J ends lost 0 bases and 2 bases, in that order; junction bases with no gene match: 6. From germline, CDR1 is MRHNA and CDR2 SNTAGT. The CDR3 spells CASSDSSPSGGATDTQYF. CDR3 in DNA: TGTGCCAGCAGTGACTCTAGTCCTAGCGGGGGGGCCACAGATACGCAGTATTTT.

This clone came up many times. J is TRBJ2-1 and V is TRBV19; D tentatively reads TRBD1 or TRBD2 (5 bases each). The V end lost 1 base, the J end lost 10 bases, and 17 bases lay between the germline ends. This CDR3 comprises 15 residues. Germline V gene data show CDR1 as LNHDA and CDR2 as SQIVND (reference sequence). The CDR3 nucleotides read TGTGCCAGTAGTATAGCTAGGCAGGGAGTTTACGAGCAGTTCTTC. Translation gives CASSIARQGVYEQFF.

About this clone itself: A much larger clone lies a single base off, so this may be a read error. CDR3 sequence reads: CASSYALSPQHF. CDR3 DNA sequence: TGTGCCAGCAGTTACGCTTTGTCGCCCCAGCATTTT. This rearrangement joins TRBV2 to TRBJ1-5; D ambiguous. CDR1 and CDR2 from the germline V gene are SNHLY and FYNNEI. The CDR3 sequence is 12 residues long. Trimming removed 5 bases at V and 9 bases at J, with 11 bases between.

This clone appeared many times. V and J are TRBV5-6 and TRBJ1-2; maybe TRBD1 (6 bases). CDR3 length equals 15 residues. The germline V and J ends were trimmed by 2 bases and 7 bases, with 18 bases remaining between them. In germline, CDR1 is SGHDT, CDR2 YYEEEE. CDR3 bases: TGTGCCAGCAGCTTAGACCTATCAGGGGCTGTTGGCTACACCTTC. This gives the protein CASSLDLSGAVGYTF.

As DNA, the CDR3 is TGTGCCAGCCGGGACATTGGAGCCCACGAGCAGTACTTC. Translation gives CASRDIGAHEQYF. The chain joins TRBV6-1 to TRBJ2-7; D possibly corresponds to TRBD1 (6 bases). This CDR3 region has 13 residues. V was shortened by 8 bases and J by 5 bases, with 16 bases between the two germline ends. Germline loops: CDR1 MNHNS, CDR2 SASEGT.

This clone was observed at least ten times. The chain couples TRBV7-6 to TRBJ2-2, with TRBD2 identical over 9 bases. The CDR3 consists of 16 residues. Germline lookup yields CDR1 SGHVS and CDR2 FNYEAQ. With 1 base clipped from V and 5 bases from J, the junction kept 5 bases outside the gene matches. The CDR3 sequence: CASSLDSGSVTGELFF. The CDR3 nucleotides read TGTGCCAGCAGCTTAGATAGCGGGAGCGTGACCGGGGAGCTGTTTTTT.

At least ten counts were recorded for this clone. The junction and the germline gene differ at one end; a read error may be behind it. V and J are TRBV7-2 and TRBJ2-1; D not resolved. The CDR3 contains 13 residues. The germline V gene encodes CDR1 SGHTA and CDR2 FQGNSA. The chain's CDR3 is CASSADTYNEMRF. In DNA, the CDR3 is TGTGCCAGCAGCGCAGACACTTACAATGAGATGCGCTTC.

This clone was counted at least ten times. The V gene is TRBV7-8, the J gene TRBJ2-3; D gene ambiguous. V was pared by 1 base and J by 7 bases, with 15 bases between. The CDR3 covers 15 residues. CDR1 is SGHVS, CDR2 FQNEAQ, per germline. CDR3 region: CASSLDSRVGNTQYF. The CDR3 coding sequence is TGTGCCAGCAGCTTAGACAGCCGCGTGGGAAATACGCAGTATTTT.

This clone was counted ten times or more. The rearrangement joins TRBV3-1 to TRBJ2-1; 7 bases match TRBD2. With 7 bases clipped from V and 7 bases from J, the junction kept 7 bases outside the gene matches. The CDR3 is 13 residues long. CDR1 and CDR2 from the germline V gene are LGHDT and YNNKEL (reference sequence). The CDR3 loop is CASTRLGGNEQFF. CDR3 DNA sequence: TGTGCCAGCACTAGACTGGGGGGGAATGAGCAGTTCTTC.

The gene calls are TRBV6-2 or TRBV6-3 and TRBJ2-7; D tentatively fits TRBD1 or TRBD2 (5 bases each). CDR1 and CDR2 from the germline V gene are MNHEY and SVGEGT. The CDR3 has 14 residues. V was trimmed by 2 bases and J by 6 bases, leaving 14 bases between them. CDR3 in DNA: TGTGCCAGCAGTTACGTGACAGAGGGTGCCGAGCAGTACTTC. Translation gives CASSYVTEGAEQYF.

The chain joins TRBV3-1 to TRBJ2-7; D is possibly TRBD1 (6 bases). The CDR3 is 17 amino acids. V shed 2 bases and J shed 3 bases, with 20 bases lying between them. Germline V gene data show CDR1 as LGHDT and CDR2 as YNNKEL (reference sequence). CDR3 sequence: CASSQLQWGHSDYEQYF. CDR3 DNA: TGTGCCAGCAGCCAACTTCAGTGGGGACACTCTGACTACGAGCAGTACTTC.

This clone was picked up many times. The rearrangement links TRBV11-1 to TRBJ2-7, with D hard to call. V was shortened by 1 base and J by 1 base, with 8 bases between the two germline ends. Per the germline V gene, CDR1 is SGHAT and CDR2 is FQDESV (reference sequence). The CDR3 sequence is 14 residues long. The CDR3 DNA follows: TGTGCCAGCAGCTTAGAGTACGGGTCCTACGAGCAGTACTTC. Its translation: CASSLEYGSYEQYF.

This clone occurred many times. The rearrangement links TRBV6-2 or TRBV6-3 to TRBJ2-7; D is uncertain. The CDR3 covers 13 residues. Germline V lookup: CDR1 MNHEY, CDR2 SVGEGT. The V gene lost 5 bases and the J gene lost 1 base, with 9 bases spanning the gap. The CDR3 nucleotides are TGTGCCAGCAGTCCCGACGATTCCTACGAGCAGTACGTC. Translation gives CASSPDDSYEQYV.

This clone was found a few times. The chain joins TRBV12-3 or TRBV12-4 to TRBJ2-5; D possibly uses TRBD1 or TRBD2 (5 bases each). The CDR3 is 14 residues long. V was pared by 6 bases and J by 3 bases, with 14 bases between. CDR3 nucleotide sequence: TGTGCCAGCAGGCCTACCGGGACGGAAGAGACCCAGTACTTC. Protein sequence: CASRPTGTEETQYF.

This clone appeared a few times. The germline gene is not matched at one end of the junction; a read error may be the cause. V and J are TRBV12-3 or TRBV12-4 and TRBJ1-5; D might be TRBD1 (6 bases). CDR3 length equals 14 residues. CDR3 sequence: CASSLPGGGQSHHF. The CDR3 bases are TGTGCCAGCAGCCTGCCGGGGGGCGGTCAGTCCCATCATTTT.

CDR3 nucleotide sequence: TGTGCCAGCAGCCCCAGGCGGGCCAAAAACATTCAGTACTTC. Amino acids: CASSPRRAKNIQYF. The chain carries TRBV13 and TRBJ2-4; D is uncertain. The germline V gene has CDR1 PRHDT and CDR2 FYEKMQ (reference sequence). CDR3 length equals 14 residues. V lost 5 bases and J lost 1, with 9 bases in between. The variable domain in full, with the rest retrieved from reference TRBV13 and TRBJ2-4, is AAGVIQSPRHLIKEKRETATLKCYPIPRHDTVYWYQQGPGQDPQFLISFYEKMQSDKGSIPDRFSAQQFSDYHSELNMSSLELGDSALYFCASSPRRAKNIQYFGAGTRLSVL.

As concerns this clone: It may be a read error: a sequence one base away is much more abundant. The chain has TRBV18 and TRBJ1-3, with D maybe TRBD1 (6 bases). The CDR3 totals 15 residues. V lost 3 bases, J lost 7 bases, and 16 bases lay in between. The V gene's germline CDR1 is KGHSH and CDR2 LQKENI. Written as DNA, the CDR3 is TGTGCCAGCTCACCTTCGGACAGCCCGAGTAACACCATATATTTT. Protein product: CASSPSDSPSNTIYF.

This clone has a count of ten or more. The chain is built from TRBV28 and TRBJ1-1; D remains ambiguous. Trimming removed 4 bases at V and 0 bases at J, with 6 bases between. CDR3 length: 13 residues. Germline loops: CDR1 MDHEN, CDR2 SYDVKM. This chain's CDR3 is CASSWMVNTEAFF. The CDR3 DNA follows: TGTGCCAGCAGTTGGATGGTGAACACTGAAGCTTTCTTT.

This clone was counted at least ten times. This chain uses TRBV3-1 with TRBJ1-1; 7 nucleotides align to TRBD1. The germline V gene encodes CDR1 LGHDT and CDR2 YNNKEL (reference sequence). V trimming: 0 bases; J trimming: 11 bases; junction bases outside the gene matches: 9. CDR3 length: 14 amino acids. The CDR3 sequence: CASSQDGTAEGAFF. The DNA of the CDR3 is TGTGCCAGCAGCCAAGATGGGACAGCCGAGGGCGCTTTCTTT.

This clone has a count of ten or more. The V gene is TRBV30, the J gene TRBJ2-7, with D tentatively TRBD1 (6 bases). Trimming cost V 3 bases and J 6 bases, with 12 bases left between them. The CDR3 totals 12 residues. The germline gives CDR1 GTSNPN, CDR2 SVGIG (reference sequence). This chain's CDR3 is CAWSHRVSEQYV. As DNA, the CDR3 is TGTGCCTGGAGCCACAGGGTCTCCGAGCAGTACGTC.

This clone was recorded at least ten times. The chain links TRBV7-3 to TRBJ2-2, with 9 nucleotides matching TRBD2. The length of the CDR3 is 17 residues. The germline gives CDR1 SGHTA, CDR2 FQGTGA. V was clipped by 5 bases and J by 4 bases; unmatched bases: 11. The CDR3 loop reads CASSPNPSGVITGELFF. In DNA form, the CDR3 reads TGTGCCAGCAGCCCTAACCCTAGCGGGGTTATCACCGGGGAGCTGTTTTTT.

The table lists this clone with many counts. The J gene is TRBJ2-7, the V gene TRBV15, with TRBD2 matching 8 bases. Per germline, CDR1 LNHNV and CDR2 YYDKDF (reference sequence). J gave up 5 bases and V 0 bases, and 6 bases lay outside the gene matches. This CDR3 contains 15 residues. The CDR3 DNA sequence: TGTGCCACCAGCAGAGATTTCAGCGGGAGTAACGAGCAGTACGTC. Protein sequence: CATSRDFSGSNEQYV.

This clone showed up many times. The chain joins TRBV7-9 to TRBJ2-3; D unresolved. The CDR3 contains 11 residues. The germline gives CDR1 SEHNR, CDR2 FQNEAQ (reference sequence). With 5 bases removed from V and 3 bases from J, the gap between germline ends came to 3 bases. The CDR3 spells CASSQTDTQYF. CDR3 in DNA: TGTGCCAGCAGCCAGACAGATACGCAGTATTTT.

This clone was seen repeatedly, ten times or more. The V gene is TRBV11-3, the J gene TRBJ2-6; D is perhaps TRBD2 (7 bases). Germline loops: CDR1 SGHNT, CDR2 YENEEA. The CDR3 length is 15 residues. The V gene lost 5 bases and the J gene lost 2 bases, with 10 bases spanning the gap. For the CDR3, the DNA is TGTGCCAGCAGCATAGGGGGGGCTGGGGCCAACGTCCTGACTTTC. This translates into CASSIGGAGANVLTF.

Points on this clone: A much larger clone lies a single base off, so this may be a read error. At the DNA level, this CDR3 is encoded by other sequences in the same sample as well. The chain couples TRBV4-1 to TRBJ1-4; 7 positions match TRBD1. The CDR3 length is 15 residues. Germline CDR1 and CDR2: MGHRA and YSYEKL. The CDR3 region has the DNA TGCGCCAGCAGCCAAACCGGGACAGCTAATGAAAAGCTGTTTTTT. Translation gives CASSQTGTANEKLFF.

This clone has at least ten counts. This sample includes further DNA sequences coding for the same CDR3. The rearrangement joins TRBV10-3 to TRBJ1-2; 9 nucleotides line up with TRBD1. The length of the CDR3 is 15 residues. Trimming cost V 4 bases and J 0 bases; bases outside gene matches: 3. Germline V CDR1 and CDR2: ENHRY, SYGVKD. The CDR3 spells CAISVGTGTNYGYTF. The DNA for the CDR3 is TGTGCCATCAGTGTGGGGACAGGGACTAACTATGGCTACACCTTC.

This clone occurred many times. The chain has TRBV7-2 and TRBJ2-7, with D perhaps TRBD1 or TRBD2 (6 bases each). V was cut by 1 base and J by 2 bases, with 12 bases left in between. CDR1 is SGHTA and CDR2 is FQGNSA in the germline V gene. The CDR3 length is 15 residues. CDR3 region: CASSLGLGGPYEQYF. The CDR3 bases are TGTGCCAGCAGCTTAGGATTGGGGGGCCCCTACGAGCAGTACTTC.

With regard to this clone: With a much larger clone just one base away, this may be a read error. The V and J genes are TRBV10-3 and TRBJ2-2; 7 positions match TRBD1. Per the germline V gene, CDR1 is ENHRY and CDR2 is SYGVKD. The CDR3 loop spans 14 amino acids. The trim removed 2 bases at V and 14 bases at J, leaving 11 bases unmatched. CDR3 in amino acids: CAISEPLRGQALFF. CDR3 bases: TGTGCCATCAGTGAGCCGCTCAGAGGACAGGCCCTGTTTTTT.

This clone was picked up many times. CDR3 DNA: TGCGCCAGCAGCTTTAACGCGAACACTGAAGCTTTCTTT. This codes for CASSFNANTEAFF. The chain carries TRBV5-1 and TRBJ1-1, with D unclear. From germline, CDR1 is SGHRS and CDR2 YFSETQ. Deletions cut 2 bases from V and 1 base from J, with 6 bases between. The CDR3 has 13 residues. Full variable domain (missing parts from reference TRBV5-1 and TRBJ1-1): KAGVTQTPRYLIKTRGQQVTLSCSPISGHRSVSWYQQTPGQGLQFLFEYFSETQRNKGNFPGRFSGRQFSNSRSEMNVSTLELGDSALYLCASSFNANTEAFFGQGTRLTVV.

This clone has a count of ten or more. V gene TRBV7-8 combines with J gene TRBJ1-1; D is undetermined. This CDR3 has 13 amino acids. CDR1 is SGHVS, CDR2 FQNEAQ, per germline. With 0 bases removed from V and 1 base from J, the gap between germline ends came to 3 bases. CDR3 sequence: CASSLAQNTEAFF. Here the CDR3 DNA reads TGTGCCAGCAGCTTAGCACAGAACACTGAAGCTTTCTTT. The full variable domain, with the rest looked up from reference TRBV7-8 and TRBJ1-1, is GAGVSQSPRYKVAKRGQDVALRCDPISGHVSLFWYQQALGQGPEFLTYFQNEAQLDKSGLPSDRFFAERPEGSVSTLKIQRTQQEDSAVYLCASSLAQNTEAFFGQGTRLTVV.